Described below is a single T cell receptor (beta chain) sequence and its context. Its antigen is not yet known. No base qualities exist here, and no much larger clone lies one base off it. This specimen belongs to a study of blood T cell repertoires in COVID-19 (dated by TCRdb to the early 2020s). As for the study more broadly: The collaborator samples originated in the United States, Italy and Spain and spanned the acute and convalescent phases of COVID-19. Subjects who had been exposed to COVID-19, were actively infected with it, or had recovered from it provided the deeply sampled blood TCRbeta repertoires that made up the dataset. The samples were drawn from the first 160 participants of the ongoing ImmuneRACE study and from over a thousand subjects provided by 6 global collaborators. The prospective study material was composed of cDNA or gDNA derived from T cells, B-cell-depleted T cells, or PBMCs. The sample metadata nearly always contained a de-identified subject ID, COVID-19 status, age in years and sex. The repertoires were released in a freely available public database meant as a resource for research on the immune response to SARS-CoV-2. HLA class I and class II types, where available, came from metadata supplied by the sample provider rather than from assay-based typing.

The collaborating institutions used their own protocols to collect whole blood in K2EDTA tubes. Collaborator samples were shipped for TCRbeta analysis as frozen whole blood, isolated PBMCs, or DNA extracted from either sample type. The immunoSEQ Assay, a bias-controlled multiplex PCR, was used to amplify TCRbeta CDR3 regions from genomic DNA. In the authors' own workflow: The number of nucleated cells in each sample was estimated from the amplification of reference gene primers within the assay. Sequence reads were collapsed and filtered to measure the absolute abundance of every unique TCRbeta CDR3 rearrangement. Productive Simpson clonality was computed per sample as the square root of Simpson's diversity index over productive rearrangements. In its TCRdb copy, this immuneACCESS table keeps in-frame sequences only and misses some clones. Where compared with another copy, unresolved V genes explain less than half of these, and the others have no known cause. V and J calls and clone size are given by that table; D and trimming were obtained from the DNA. For this sample there are approximately 200,000 clones; approximately 85% appear just once. The ten largest account for more than 0.75% of the sample.

The CDR3 starts with the cysteine, ends with the phenylalanine, and has 14 residues. This entry keeps only the CDR3 DNA: 42 bases, framed from base 1. The germline V gene specifies MDHEN as CDR1 and SYDVKM as CDR2. V gives up 3 bases and J gives up 3 bases, and the segment between their germline ends measures 11 bases. Study-level results and caveats: How much clinical and demographic metadata was included differed by source and by participant, and the metadata was provided uncurated.

The clonotype originates from a man aged 35 to 55 with acute or convalescent COVID-19. The sequenced sample was peripheral blood. The sequence is built from TRBV28 and TRBJ1-2; the D gene is not confidently resolved. The encoded CDR3 is CASSLGGTHYGYTF. Here is the DNA: TGTGCCAGCAGTTTGGGAGGCACCCACTATGGCTACACCTTC.